This TCR beta chain is drawn from a study of T cell responses to AZD1222 COVID-19 vaccine. Study findings and constraints: Among the donors, most were white British and more were female, and clonal diversity was possibly underestimated. The number of AZD1222 recipients seropositive at baseline was only 6 or 7. CD4 TCRs linked to vaccination spanned spike, dominating at 160-218 and 743-854.

The table lists this clone with a count of one. Its specificity is not known. Libraries were prepared by immunoSEQ multiplex PCR; TCRdb keeps only in-frame clonotypes and omits some of them. The sample carries under 75,000 clones, about 88% recorded once. This CDR3 spans 16 amino acids. Germline V gives CDR1 SGHAT, CDR2 FQNNGV. Trimming took 5 bases from V and 0 from J, leaving 13 bases between them. The TCR comes from an adult in good health. This specimen was peripheral blood, taken on day 0 of AZD1222 vaccination. The chain combines TRBV11-2 with TRBJ2-2, with D possibly matching TRBD1 (6 bases). CDR3 in DNA: TGTGCCAGCAGCCGTGGGGACATATCGAACACCGGGGAGCTGTTTTTT. It codes for CASSRGDISNTGELFF.